The next 28 T cell receptor beta chains were all read from a single sample in a study of blood T cell repertoires in COVID-19. The protocol was immunoSEQ multiplex PCR, while the TCRdb copy is restricted to in-frame clones and leaves out a portion. The sample includes about 200,000 clones, roughly 91% seen only once; the top ten take roughly 4%. The sequencing input was PBMCs or T cells enriched from blood (not recorded which). The receptors come from a woman aged 25 to 45 with acute COVID-19.

This sequence joins TRBV7-2 and TRBJ2-5, with D perhaps TRBD1 (6 bases). The CDR3 consists of 14 residues. The germline V gene encodes CDR1 SGHTA and CDR2 FQGNSA. V dropped 4 bases and J dropped 4 bases, with 13 bases sitting between them. The CDR3 coding sequence is TGTGCCAGCAGCTGGGCCCAGGGGCGAGAGACCCAGTACTTC. Residues: CASSWAQGRETQYF.

The genes are TRBV5-8 and TRBJ2-4, with TRBD2 matching 7 bases. The CDR3 sequence is 13 residues long. Trimming at V came to 4 bases and at J to 5 bases, leaving 3 bases not matched to a gene. The germline gives CDR1 SGHTS, CDR2 YDEGEE. The CDR3 sequence: CASSKRGENIQYF. The CDR3 coding sequence is TGTGCCAGCAGCAAGCGGGGTGAAAACATTCAGTACTTC.

The chain uses TRBV9 and TRBJ2-7; 8 positions match TRBD2. Germline trimming cut 1 base from V and 7 bases from J; bases unmatched to any gene: 1. The CDR3 contains 12 residues. CDR1 is SGDLS, CDR2 YYNGEE, per germline. The CDR3 sequence is CASSVLAGEQYF. DNA of the CDR3: TGTGCCAGCAGCGTACTAGCGGGTGAGCAGTACTTC.

The rearrangement links TRBV21-1 to TRBJ1-2. TRBV21-1 is listed as a pseudogene. This CDR3 spans 12 amino acids. The DNA for the CDR3 is TGTGCCAGCAGTTCCGGGAACTATGGCTACACCTTC. Translated: CASSSGNYGYTF.

The chain carries TRBV28 and TRBJ1-1; tentative D call: TRBD1 (6 bases). Trimming removed 3 bases at V and 1 base at J, with 9 bases between. The CDR3 is made up of 14 amino acids. Germline V gene sequence: CDR1 MDHEN, CDR2 SYDVKM. The CDR3 DNA is TGTGCCAGCAGTTTCTCGGACAGGAACACTGAAGCTTTCTTT. Translation: CASSFSDRNTEAFF.

This clone was counted a single time. The chain links TRBV10-3 to TRBJ2-3; perhaps TRBD1 as D (6 bases). Germline V gene sequence: CDR1 ENHRY, CDR2 SYGVKD. The ends were cut back, 6 bases at V and 4 bases at J, with 29 bases in the middle. This CDR3 is 19 amino acids long. CDR3 sequence reads: CAISHSGAGVIYGADTQYF. The CDR3 DNA reads TGTGCCATCAGCCATTCCGGCGCAGGGGTGATCTACGGCGCAGATACGCAGTATTTT.

The J gene is TRBJ1-5, the V gene TRBV6-5; D gene unclear. The CDR3 has 14 residues. Germline V lookup: CDR1 MNHEY, CDR2 SVGAGI. V was clipped by 6 bases and J by 0 bases, with 9 bases between them. CDR3 nucleotides: TGTGCCAGCAGCTGGACTGGTAGCAATCAGCCCCAGCATTTT. Protein sequence: CASSWTGSNQPQHF.

This chain connects TRBV19 to TRBJ1-1; no reliable D call. The CDR3 is 15 amino acids. The V gene's germline CDR1 is LNHDA and CDR2 SQIVND (reference sequence). V lost 4 bases, J lost 1 base, and 13 bases lay in between. The CDR3 here is CASSTREGRNTEAFF. CDR3 DNA sequence: TGTGCCAGTAGTACCCGGGAGGGTCGGAACACTGAAGCTTTCTTT.

This chain links TRBV11-3 with TRBJ2-1; 9 positions agree with TRBD1. The J segment lost 12 bases and the V segment lost 4 bases, leaving 7 bases of the junction unmatched. The CDR3 sequence is 13 residues long. CDR1 and CDR2 from the germline V gene are SGHNT and YENEEA. In DNA, the CDR3 is TGTGCCAGCAGCTCATACCCGGACAGGGGGCAGTTCTTC. Translated, it gives CASSSYPDRGQFF.

The chain combines TRBV28 with TRBJ1-5; 11 bases line up with TRBD1. Germline values: CDR1 MDHEN, CDR2 SYDVKM. After removal of 7 bases from V and 9 bases from J, the junction contained 8 bases not matched to a gene. The CDR3 is 14 amino acids. Here the CDR3 reads CASNGGDRGRPQHF. In nucleotides, the CDR3 is TGTGCCAGCAATGGAGGGGACAGGGGGAGGCCCCAGCATTTT.

As concerns this clone: Additional DNA sequences in this sample encode the identical CDR3. The rearrangement uses TRBV28 and TRBJ1-5; D not resolved. The CDR3 covers 12 residues. Germline CDR1 and CDR2: MDHEN and SYDVKM. With 5 bases removed from V and 6 bases from J, the gap between germline ends came to 8 bases. CDR3 DNA sequence: TGTGCCAGCAGTCCCGGCGGTCAGCCCCAGCATTTT. This encodes CASSPGGQPQHF.

The V call is TRBV27, the J call TRBJ2-6; 11 nucleotides align to TRBD1. The CDR3 spans 20 residues. Trimming took 5 bases from V and 1 from J; bases not matched to a gene: 13. The germline gives CDR1 MNHEY, CDR2 SMNVEV (reference sequence). Here the CDR3 reads CASSPTTWTGGESGANVLTF. The CDR3 nucleotides read TGTGCCAGCAGTCCCACTACCTGGACAGGGGGCGAGTCTGGGGCCAACGTCCTGACTTTC.

V is TRBV5-6 and J is TRBJ2-7; 10 nucleotides match TRBD1. The CDR3 has 14 residues. V lost 6 bases and J lost 4; bases outside the gene matches: 7. Germline V gene data show CDR1 as SGHDT and CDR2 as YYEEEE. In DNA, the CDR3 is TGTGCCAGCACTGAGGGACAGGGGTTTTACGAGCAGTACTTC. Translated, it gives CASTEGQGFYEQYF.

CDR3 coding DNA: TGTGCCAGCAGCTTACAGGGGACCAATCAGCCCCAGCATTTT. It specifies CASSLQGTNQPQHF. The chain couples TRBV5-6 to TRBJ1-5, with 7 nucleotides matching TRBD1. The CDR3 spans 14 residues. Germline CDR1 and CDR2: SGHDT and YYEEEE. V was clipped by 2 bases and J by 3 bases; unmatched bases: 2. Drawing the rest from reference TRBV5-6 and TRBJ1-5, the complete variable domain is DAGVTQSPTHLIKTRGQQVTLRCSPKSGHDTVSWYQQALGQGPQFIFQYYEEEERQRGNFPDRFSGHQFPNYSSELNVNALLLGDSALYLCASSLQGTNQPQHFGDGTRLSIL.

The CDR3 loop is CATSDLQGTNTGELFF. CDR3 DNA sequence: TGTGCCACCAGTGATTTACAGGGGACGAACACCGGGGAGCTGTTTTTT. This chain connects TRBV24-1 to TRBJ2-2, with TRBD1 matching 7 bases. CDR1 and CDR2 from the germline V gene are KGHDR and SFDVKD. V dropped 1 base and J dropped 0; count of bases not matched to a gene: 1. This CDR3 spans 16 amino acids.

This chain uses TRBV7-9 with TRBJ1-5, with 10 bases that match TRBD1. This CDR3 comprises 17 residues. V was pared by 7 bases and J by 4 bases, with 13 bases of the junction left unmatched. Germline-derived CDR1 and CDR2 are SEHNR and FQNEAQ (reference sequence). CDR3 sequence (DNA): TGTGCCAGCACCATCCCGACAGGGGGCGACGAGAATCAGCCCCAGCATTTT. Its translation: CASTIPTGGDENQPQHF.

The rearrangement links TRBV29-1 to TRBJ1-1, with D hard to call. The CDR3 covers 12 residues. The germline V gene has CDR1 SQVTM and CDR2 ANQGSEA. V dropped 2 bases and J dropped 3 bases, with 7 bases sitting between them. Here the CDR3 DNA reads TGCAGCGTTGAATTCGGGGACACTGAAGCTTTCTTT. It translates to CSVEFGDTEAFF.

The CDR3 coding sequence is TGCGCCAGCAGCTTGGGAGAAAGCCCCTACAATGAGCAGTTCTTC. Translating gives CASSLGESPYNEQFF. The chain couples TRBV5-1 to TRBJ2-1; D is uncertain. CDR1 SGHRS and CDR2 YFSETQ come from the germline V gene. V was cut by 0 bases and J by 2 bases, with 9 bases left in between. This CDR3 is built from 15 residues.

The J gene is TRBJ2-1, the V gene TRBV5-1, with D possibly TRBD2 on 5 matching bases. Trimming removed 5 bases at V and 5 bases at J, with 11 bases between. Germline V gene data show CDR1 as SGHRS and CDR2 as YFSETQ. The CDR3 consists of 13 residues. The CDR3 region is CASRRVLNNEQFF. The CDR3 nucleotides are TGCGCCAGCAGGAGGGTTTTGAACAATGAGCAGTTCTTC.

The chain joins TRBV5-1 to TRBJ2-3; TRBD1 matches 7 bases. CDR3 length equals 16 residues. The V gene's germline CDR1 is SGHRS and CDR2 YFSETQ. V shed 3 bases, J shed 0 bases, and the junction held 7 bases outside the gene matches. The CDR3 DNA reads as TGCGCCAGCAGCTCGCAGTGGGACAGTAGCACAGATACGCAGTATTTT. It encodes CASSSQWDSSTDTQYF.

The chain recombines TRBV7-2 with TRBJ1-2, with 8 bases aligning to TRBD1. Unmatched junction bases numbered 6, after V lost 4 bases and J lost 8 bases. The germline CDR1 and CDR2 sequences are SGHTA and FQGNSA. This CDR3 region has 13 residues. As DNA, the CDR3 is TGTGCCAGCAGCTCTCGCAGGGGGCAGGGCTACACCTTC. It yields the protein CASSSRRGQGYTF.

This rearrangement joins TRBV14 to TRBJ2-1; D is ambiguous. V was trimmed by 5 bases and J by 9 bases, leaving 11 bases between them. The germline gives CDR1 SGHDN, CDR2 FVKESK. The CDR3 runs to 12 residues. CDR3 in DNA: TGTGCCAGCAGCGATCCTTGGAGTGAGCAGTTCTTC. This gives the protein CASSDPWSEQFF.

The rearrangement uses TRBV6-5 and TRBJ2-2, with 9 bases fitting TRBD2. The CDR3 length is 15 residues. V gave up 7 bases and J gave up 0 bases; unmatched junction bases: 3. Germline values: CDR1 MNHEY, CDR2 SVGAGI. In nucleotides, the CDR3 is TGTGCCAGCAAAGCGGGGGGATCGAACACCGGGGAGCTGTTTTTT. Translation: CASKAGGSNTGELFF.

The J gene is TRBJ1-1, the V gene TRBV9; 8 nucleotides agree with TRBD1. This CDR3 has 15 amino acids. The V and J ends lost 4 bases and 1 base, in that order; junction bases with no gene match: 6. CDR1 and CDR2 (germline): SGDLS, YYNGEE. Here the CDR3 reads CASSKGGTGNTEAFF. CDR3 DNA sequence: TGTGCCAGCAGCAAAGGGGGGACAGGGAACACTGAAGCTTTCTTT.

The rearrangement joins TRBV5-1 to TRBJ2-7, with 9 bases identical to TRBD1. Germline V gene data show CDR1 as SGHRS and CDR2 as YFSETQ. With 4 bases clipped from V and 0 bases from J, the junction kept 8 bases outside the gene matches. The CDR3 runs to 16 residues. The CDR3 coding sequence is TGCGCCAGCAGCCTTACAGGGGGCTTAAGCTCCTACGAGCAGTACTTC. Encoded protein: CASSLTGGLSSYEQYF.

This clone was observed a single time. The V gene is TRBV6-1, the J gene TRBJ1-5; D is unclear. Trimming pared 6 bases from V and 0 bases from J, leaving 6 bases between. CDR3 length equals 13 residues. Germline lookup yields CDR1 MNHNS and CDR2 SASEGT. CDR3 sequence (DNA): TGTGCCAGCAGCCTAGATAGCAATCAGCCCCAGCATTTT. Amino acids: CASSLDSNQPQHF.

The CDR3, as DNA: TGTGCCAGTGGCCTTGCGGACAGGGTGAACACTGAAGCTTTCTTT. Translated: CASGLADRVNTEAFF. The rearrangement links TRBV9 to TRBJ1-1; 8 bases are shared with TRBD1. CDR1 and CDR2 from the germline V gene are SGDLS and YYNGEE. V lost 8 bases and J lost 0; bases outside the gene matches: 9. The CDR3 consists of 15 residues.

The chain is built from TRBV9 and TRBJ1-2; D call uncertain. CDR3 length equals 16 residues. Germline CDR1 SGDLS, CDR2 YYNGEE. V lost 7 bases, J lost 7 bases, and 26 bases lay in between. In DNA form, the CDR3 reads TGTGCCAGCTGGAACGGTAGAGATTTTCGAGGTAGTGGCTACACCTTC. It is translated as CASWNGRDFRGSGYTF.